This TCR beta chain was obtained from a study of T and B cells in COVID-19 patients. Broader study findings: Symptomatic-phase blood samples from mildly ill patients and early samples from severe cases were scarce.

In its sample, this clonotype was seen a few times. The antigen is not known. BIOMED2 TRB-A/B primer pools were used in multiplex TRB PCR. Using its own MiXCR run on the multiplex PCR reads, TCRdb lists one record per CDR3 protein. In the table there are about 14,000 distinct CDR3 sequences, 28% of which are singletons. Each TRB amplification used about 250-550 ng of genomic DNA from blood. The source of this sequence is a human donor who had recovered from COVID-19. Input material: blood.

Here the CDR3 reads CASSLYQDSGRPTDTQYF. CDR3 coding DNA: TGTGCCAGCAGTCTCTACCAGGACAGCGGGAGGCCCACAGATACGCAGTATTTT. The gene calls are TRBV6-2 or TRBV6-3 and TRBJ2-3, with 9 bases lining up with TRBD2. Losses at the gene ends were 5 bases for V and 2 bases for J; bases not matched to a gene: 14. The CDR3 extends over 18 amino acids. CDR1 MNHEY and CDR2 SVGEGT come from the germline V gene.